The source of this T cell receptor (beta chain) is a study of T cells in Graves' hyperthyroidism and ophthalmopathy. Overall study findings and caveats: Most thyroid clonotypes with frequency above 0.001 were detected in blood. Ophthalmopathy stood apart from stable hyperthyroidism in a 13 V-J model.

Amplification of TCR beta CDR3 regions was performed using RNA transcripts as template. TCR CDR3 regions were first amplified by RT-PCR with HTBI primers. From the multiplex PCR reads, TCRdb called clonotypes with MiXCR, one entry per CDR3 protein. The sample holds around 800,000 distinct CDR3 sequences, roughly 40% seen once. This clonotype was picked up a small number of times. Its antigen is not identified. Stable Graves' hyperthyroidism meant no ophthalmopathy progression within 18 months. Those with hyperthyroidism were 18 to 65 years old, newly diagnosed, and ill for under 2 months. This CDR3 has 13 amino acids. Trimming stripped 2 bases from V and 7 bases from J, with 11 bases between.

The material sequenced was blood. This clonotype originated in a man in his late teens or twenties with Graves' hyperthyroidism. The rearrangement joins TRBV12-3 or TRBV12-4 to TRBJ1-1; perhaps TRBD1 as D (6 bases). CDR3 sequence: CASSLSGAGEAFF. CDR3 sequence (DNA): TGTGCCAGCAGTTTATCAGGGGCTGGTGAAGCTTTCTTT.